The clone carrying this T cell receptor (beta chain) has just a few counts. The sample is drawn from a study of cytomegalovirus exposure and HLA in healthy donors. The study ran its PCR with 60 Vbeta and 13 Jbeta primers. Profiling relied on immunoSEQ multiplex PCR, and the TCRdb table lists in-frame clones only, not all of them. The table has about 110,000 clones, less than 85% seen once. V dropped 5 bases and J dropped 1; count of bases not matched to a gene: 9. The CDR3 sequence is 16 residues long. Per the germline V gene, CDR1 is LNHDA and CDR2 is SQIVND (reference sequence). The TCR originated in a man younger than 45 in good health and CMV-seropositive. The specimen was PBMCs. This rearrangement joins TRBV19 to TRBJ2-7; 9 nucleotides match TRBD1. CDR3 region: CASSQPGQGASYEQYF. DNA for the CDR3: TGTGCCAGTAGTCAGCCGGGACAGGGAGCTTCCTACGAGCAGTACTTC.